One TCR beta chain is described in this entry. The source of the sample is a study of human T cells and chemical hapten exposure. A single record per CDR3 protein comes from TCRdb applying MiXCR to the RACE reads. The sample carries a few hundred thousand distinct CDR3 sequences, around 5% recorded once. Germline CDR1 and CDR2: MNHNY and SVGAGI (reference sequence). This CDR3 has 17 residues. V dropped 6 bases and J dropped 0; count of bases not matched to a gene: 8. The time point: patch test 1, 2 weeks after DPC sensitization. As to treatment: therapeutic diphenylcyclopropenone sensitization with weekly scalp DPC.

The chain employs TRBV6-6 and TRBJ2-1; 10 bases are a match to TRBD2. The material was whole blood, obtained in connection with sensitization to the hapten diphenylcyclopropenone (DPC). The TCR was taken from a woman aged 50 to 60 with alopecia areata. Some clones in this sample may be carry-over from other donors' samples. CDR3 amino acids: CASRSNSGGVSYNEQFF. CDR3 bases: TGTGCCAGCAGGTCTAACAGCGGGGGGGTCTCCTACAATGAGCAGTTCTTC.